This is a list of T cell receptor beta chains from one sample in a study of blood T cell repertoires in COVID-19. TCRdb's table, derived via immunoSEQ multiplex PCR, lists solely in-frame clones and lacks some. The table includes about 500,000 clones, 80% to 90% detected once. Input material: peripheral blood. Receptors were obtained from a man younger than 35 with COVID-19, enrolled during active disease. CDR3s include the opening cysteine and the closing phenylalanine or tryptophan. Fields, in order: J gene, V gene, clone size, D gene, CDR3 protein, CDR3 DNA. The D gene is left open where the match is weak. Clone size is not always given. Where it is, it says once, few, many or a class for expanded clones.

J gene: TRBJ1-1; V gene: TRBV7-2; clone size: few; D gene: TRBD1; CDR3 protein: CASSLTQGQVAEAFF; CDR3 DNA: TGTGCCAGCAGCTTAACTCAGGGACAGGTCGCTGAAGCTTTCTTT
J gene: TRBJ1-1; V gene: TRBV19; clone size: .; D gene: .; CDR3 protein: CASSIASMNTEAFF; CDR3 DNA: TGTGCCAGTAGTATAGCCAGTATGAACACTGAAGCTTTCTTT
J gene: TRBJ2-2; V gene: TRBV4-2; clone size: .; D gene: TRBD1; CDR3 protein: CASSLTGGTGELFF; CDR3 DNA: TGTGCCAGCAGCTTAACAGGGGGCACCGGGGAGCTGTTTTTT
J gene: TRBJ2-7; V gene: TRBV5-1; clone size: .; D gene: .; CDR3 protein: CASSSGLESTYEQYF; CDR3 DNA: TGCGCCAGCAGCTCGGGACTGGAAAGCACCTACGAGCAGTACTTC
J gene: TRBJ1-5; V gene: TRBV19; clone size: .; D gene: .; CDR3 protein: CASSTEFRQPQHF; CDR3 DNA: TGTGCCAGTAGTACAGAGTTTCGGCAGCCCCAGCATTTT
J gene: TRBJ2-2; V gene: TRBV7-6; clone size: .; D gene: TRBD2; CDR3 protein: CASSLEASGMARGELFF; CDR3 DNA: TGTGCCAGCAGCTTAGAGGCTAGCGGGATGGCGAGAGGGGAGCTGTTTTTT
J gene: TRBJ2-5; V gene: TRBV25-1; clone size: .; D gene: TRBD1; CDR3 protein: CASSVRPIHRGRETQYF; CDR3 DNA: TGTGCCAGCAGTGTCCGCCCCATTCACAGGGGGAGGGAGACCCAGTACTTC
J gene: TRBJ2-1; V gene: TRBV9; clone size: .; D gene: TRBD2; CDR3 protein: CASSASGTTYNEQFF; CDR3 DNA: TGTGCCAGCAGCGCCTCTGGGACTACCTACAATGAGCAGTTCTTC
J gene: TRBJ2-1; V gene: TRBV24-1; clone size: .; D gene: TRBD2; CDR3 protein: CATSDWGGGPQQFF; CDR3 DNA: TGTGCCACCAGTGATTGGGGGGGTGGGCCTCAGCAGTTCTTC
J gene: TRBJ1-1; V gene: TRBV5-1; clone size: .; D gene: .; CDR3 protein: CASSLAEEAFF; CDR3 DNA: TGCGCCAGCAGCTTGGCTGAGGAAGCTTTCTTT
J gene: TRBJ1-1; V gene: TRBV5-1; clone size: .; D gene: .; CDR3 protein: CASSLAGGNTEAFF; CDR3 DNA: TGCGCCAGCAGCTTGGCCGGAGGGAACACTGAAGCTTTCTTT
J gene: TRBJ2-1; V gene: TRBV4-1; clone size: once; D gene: TRBD2; CDR3 protein: CASSLHAGGRDEQFF; CDR3 DNA: TGCGCCAGCAGCCTGCACGCGGGGGGGCGGGATGAGCAGTTCTTC
J gene: TRBJ1-2; V gene: TRBV19; clone size: few; D gene: .; CDR3 protein: CASSLSTGNYGYTF; CDR3 DNA: TGTGCCAGTAGTCTATCGACAGGAAACTATGGCTACACCTTC
J gene: TRBJ1-1; V gene: TRBV5-5; clone size: .; D gene: .; CDR3 protein: CASSFSTEAFF; CDR3 DNA: TGTGCCAGCAGCTTTAGTACTGAAGCTTTCTTT
J gene: TRBJ2-5; V gene: TRBV6-1; clone size: .; D gene: TRBD2; CDR3 protein: CASSDLLAGGETQYF; CDR3 DNA: TGTGCCAGCAGTGATTTGCTAGCGGGGGGAGAGACCCAGTACTTC
J gene: TRBJ1-1; V gene: TRBV19; clone size: .; D gene: TRBD1; CDR3 protein: CASSSGTGMNTEAFF; CDR3 DNA: TGTGCCAGTAGTTCCGGGACAGGGATGAACACTGAAGCTTTCTTT
J gene: TRBJ1-1; V gene: TRBV3-1/TRBV3-2; clone size: .; D gene: .; CDR3 protein: CASSQDWQNTEAFF; CDR3 DNA: TGTGCCAGCAGCCAAGATTGGCAGAACACTGAAGCTTTCTTT
J gene: TRBJ2-2; V gene: TRBV10-3; clone size: few; D gene: .; CDR3 protein: CAISARGPPQTNTGELFF; CDR3 DNA: TGTGCCATCAGTGCCCGCGGCCCCCCCCAAACGAACACCGGGGAGCTGTTTTTT
J gene: TRBJ2-7; V gene: TRBV6-6; clone size: .; D gene: TRBD1; CDR3 protein: CASTQGARGEQYF; CDR3 DNA: TGTGCCAGTACACAGGGGGCGCGAGGCGAGCAGTACTTC
J gene: TRBJ2-1; V gene: TRBV6-5; clone size: .; D gene: .; CDR3 protein: CASSYGGGPYNEQFF; CDR3 DNA: TGTGCCAGCAGTTATGGTGGGGGCCCTTACAATGAGCAGTTCTTC
J gene: TRBJ1-4; V gene: TRBV7-9; clone size: .; D gene: .; CDR3 protein: CASSFSGGEKLFF; CDR3 DNA: TGTGCCAGCAGCTTTTCGGGAGGTGAAAAACTGTTTTTT
J gene: TRBJ1-2; V gene: TRBV30; clone size: .; D gene: .; CDR3 protein: CAWSRLNRALGYGYTF; CDR3 DNA: TGTGCCTGGAGCCGCCTCAACAGGGCCCTCGGCTATGGCTACACCTTC
J gene: TRBJ2-1; V gene: TRBV11-2; clone size: .; D gene: .; CDR3 protein: CASSLDSRAYDNEQFF; CDR3 DNA: TGTGCCAGCAGCTTAGATTCCAGGGCCTACGACAATGAGCAGTTCTTC
J gene: TRBJ1-3; V gene: TRBV6-6; clone size: .; D gene: .; CDR3 protein: CASSFYRVRAGNTIYF; CDR3 DNA: TGTGCCAGCAGTTTCTACAGGGTCAGAGCGGGAAACACCATATATTTT
J gene: TRBJ2-7; V gene: TRBV12-2; clone size: .; D gene: .; CDR3 protein: CASRLAFLGRGNSYEQYF; CDR3 DNA: TGTGCAAGTCGCTTAGCGTTCCTTGGCCGGGGGAACTCCTACGAGCAGTACTTC
J gene: TRBJ2-7; V gene: TRBV7-2; clone size: .; D gene: .; CDR3 protein: CASSSRTAYEQYF; CDR3 DNA: TGTGCCAGCAGCTCCCGGACAGCGTACGAGCAGTACTTC
J gene: TRBJ2-2; V gene: TRBV3-1/TRBV3-2; clone size: .; D gene: .; CDR3 protein: CASSQDGGIVTGELFF; CDR3 DNA: TGTGCCAGCAGCCAAGATGGAGGGATTGTCACCGGGGAGCTGTTTTTT
J gene: TRBJ2-3; V gene: TRBV18; clone size: .; D gene: TRBD1; CDR3 protein: CASSMGTGEDTQYF; CDR3 DNA: TGTGCCAGCTCGATGGGGACAGGAGAAGATACGCAGTATTTT
J gene: TRBJ1-6; V gene: TRBV19; clone size: .; D gene: .; CDR3 protein: CASSIFGQSSPLHF; CDR3 DNA: TGTGCCAGTAGTATTTTTGGACAGTCATCACCCCTCCACTTT
J gene: TRBJ2-7; V gene: TRBV13; clone size: .; D gene: TRBD2; CDR3 protein: CASRMTSGGIFSYEQYF; CDR3 DNA: TGTGCCAGCAGGATGACTAGCGGGGGGATATTCTCCTACGAGCAGTACTTC
J gene: TRBJ2-3; V gene: TRBV12-3/TRBV12-4; clone size: .; D gene: .; CDR3 protein: CASSLGGLYF; CDR3 DNA: TGTGCCAGCAGTTTAGGAGGGCTCTATTTT
J gene: TRBJ1-2; V gene: TRBV11-3; clone size: few; D gene: TRBD1; CDR3 protein: CASSLEGGRGYTF; CDR3 DNA: TGTGCCAGCAGCTTAGAAGGGGGCAGAGGCTACACCTTC
J gene: TRBJ1-2; V gene: TRBV5-1; clone size: .; D gene: TRBD1; CDR3 protein: CASSPGDRGSQINGYTF; CDR3 DNA: TGCGCCAGCAGCCCGGGGGACAGGGGGAGTCAAATTAATGGCTACACCTTC
J gene: TRBJ2-7; V gene: TRBV3-1/TRBV3-2; clone size: .; D gene: TRBD1; CDR3 protein: CASRPGQGTYEQYF; CDR3 DNA: TGTGCCAGCAGGCCGGGACAGGGAACCTACGAGCAGTACTTC
J gene: TRBJ2-1; V gene: TRBV6-1; clone size: .; D gene: TRBD2; CDR3 protein: CASSDLGAGGPREQFF; CDR3 DNA: TGTGCCAGCAGTGATCTAGGAGCGGGAGGGCCACGGGAGCAGTTCTTC
J gene: TRBJ2-1; V gene: TRBV7-3; clone size: .; D gene: .; CDR3 protein: CASSLTLGGSSYNEQFF; CDR3 DNA: TGTGCCAGCAGCTTAACGCTGGGGGGTAGTTCATACAATGAGCAGTTCTTC
J gene: TRBJ1-4; V gene: TRBV19; clone size: .; D gene: .; CDR3 protein: CASSIRAEKLFF; CDR3 DNA: TGTGCCAGTAGTATCAGGGCCGAAAAACTGTTTTTT
J gene: TRBJ1-6; V gene: TRBV19; clone size: .; D gene: TRBD1; CDR3 protein: CASRGQGDSYNSPLHF; CDR3 DNA: TGTGCCAGTAGGGGACAGGGGGACTCCTATAATTCACCCCTCCACTTT
J gene: TRBJ2-7; V gene: TRBV19; clone size: few; D gene: TRBD1; CDR3 protein: CASSGTGGDEQYF; CDR3 DNA: TGTGCCAGCTCCGGGACAGGGGGTGACGAGCAGTACTTC
J gene: TRBJ2-5; V gene: TRBV11-2; clone size: many; D gene: .; CDR3 protein: CASSLDHREVTQYF; CDR3 DNA: TGTGCCAGCAGCTTAGATCACAGGGAAGTGACCCAGTACTTC
J gene: TRBJ2-6; V gene: TRBV24-1; clone size: .; D gene: .; CDR3 protein: CATSAGGANVLTF; CDR3 DNA: TGTGCCACCAGCGCCGGGGGGGCCAACGTCCTGACTTTC